This paragraph reports one T cell receptor (beta chain). Followed longitudinally, the Seattle patients had been enrolled during active infection. These data belong to a study of blood T cell repertoires in COVID-19. Study details: PBMCs, B-cell-depleted T cells, or T cells were the source of the cDNA or gDNA that made up the material.

Per the authors' pipeline: Amplification of reference gene primers provided the estimated nucleated cell counts. Libraries were prepared by immunoSEQ multiplex PCR; TCRdb keeps only in-frame clonotypes and omits some of them. V, J and clone size are those of that table, while D and trimming were read from the DNA. The table includes 250,000 to 400,000 clones, roughly 88% detected once. Sequencing input: peripheral blood. The origin of this receptor is a woman aged 25 to 39 with COVID-19, enrolled during active disease.

CDR3 region: CASSIRDTGNQPQHF. CDR3 bases: TGTGCCAGTAGTATACGGGACACCGGCAATCAGCCCCAGCATTTT. The rearrangement uses TRBV19 and TRBJ1-5, with D perhaps TRBD1 (6 bases). Germline CDR1 and CDR2: LNHDA and SQIVND (reference sequence). Trimming shortened V by 2 bases and J by 2 bases, and 10 bases separated the two germline ends. The CDR3 is 15 amino acids.